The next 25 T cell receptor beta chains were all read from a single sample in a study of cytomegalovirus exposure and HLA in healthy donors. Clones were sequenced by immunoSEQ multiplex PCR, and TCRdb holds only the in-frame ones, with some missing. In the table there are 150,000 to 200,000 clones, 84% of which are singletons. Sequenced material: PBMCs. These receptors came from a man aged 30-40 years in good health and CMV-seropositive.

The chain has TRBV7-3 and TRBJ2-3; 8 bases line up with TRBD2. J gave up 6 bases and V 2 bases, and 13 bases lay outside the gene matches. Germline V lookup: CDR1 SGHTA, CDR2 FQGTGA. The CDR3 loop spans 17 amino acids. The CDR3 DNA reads TGTGCCAGCAGCTTAGGGGCAGCGGGAGCAGTCTGGGATACGCAGTATTTT. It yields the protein CASSLGAAGAVWDTQYF.

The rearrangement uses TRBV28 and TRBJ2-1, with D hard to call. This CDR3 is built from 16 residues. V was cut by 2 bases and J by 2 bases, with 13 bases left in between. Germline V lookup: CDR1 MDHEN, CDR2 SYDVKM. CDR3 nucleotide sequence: TGTGCCAGCAGTTTAGGTCGGAGCGTACCCTACAATGAGCAGTTCTTC. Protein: CASSLGRSVPYNEQFF.

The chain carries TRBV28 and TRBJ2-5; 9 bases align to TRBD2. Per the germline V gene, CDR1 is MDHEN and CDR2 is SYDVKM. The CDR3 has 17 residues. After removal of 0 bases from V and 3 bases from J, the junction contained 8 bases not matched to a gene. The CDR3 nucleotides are TGTGCCAGCAGTTTATGGACTAGCGGCGTAGGGGAAGAGACCCAGTACTTC. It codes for CASSLWTSGVGEETQYF.

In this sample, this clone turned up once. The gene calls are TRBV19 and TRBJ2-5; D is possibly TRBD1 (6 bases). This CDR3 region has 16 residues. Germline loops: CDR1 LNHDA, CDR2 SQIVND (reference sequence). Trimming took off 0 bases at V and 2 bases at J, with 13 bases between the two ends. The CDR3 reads CASSIDGGGRQETQYF. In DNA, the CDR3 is TGTGCCAGTAGTATAGATGGGGGCGGCAGACAAGAGACCCAGTACTTC. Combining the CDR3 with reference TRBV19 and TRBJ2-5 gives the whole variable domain DGGITQSPKYLFRKEGQNVTLSCEQNLNHDAMYWYRQDPGQGLRLIYYSQIVNDFQKGDIAEGYSVSREKKESFPLTVTSAQKNPTAFYLCASSIDGGGRQETQYFGPGTRLLVL.

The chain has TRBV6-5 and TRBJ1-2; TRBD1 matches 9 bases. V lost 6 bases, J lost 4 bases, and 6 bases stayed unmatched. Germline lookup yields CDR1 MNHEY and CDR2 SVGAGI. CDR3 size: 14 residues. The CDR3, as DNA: TGTGCCAGCAGATTAGGACAGGGGATCTATGGCTACACCTTC. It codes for CASRLGQGIYGYTF.

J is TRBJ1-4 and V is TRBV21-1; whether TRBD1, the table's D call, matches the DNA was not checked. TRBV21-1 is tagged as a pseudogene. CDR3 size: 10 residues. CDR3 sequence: CAGQRKKLFF. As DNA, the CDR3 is TGTGCCGGACAGCGTAAAAAACTGTTTTTT.

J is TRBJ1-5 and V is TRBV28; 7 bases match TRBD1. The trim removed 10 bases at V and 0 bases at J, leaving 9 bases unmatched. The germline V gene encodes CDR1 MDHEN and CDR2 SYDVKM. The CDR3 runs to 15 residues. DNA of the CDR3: TGTGCCATCCAAACAGGGGTGATTAGCAATCAGCCCCAGCATTTT. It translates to CAIQTGVISNQPQHF.

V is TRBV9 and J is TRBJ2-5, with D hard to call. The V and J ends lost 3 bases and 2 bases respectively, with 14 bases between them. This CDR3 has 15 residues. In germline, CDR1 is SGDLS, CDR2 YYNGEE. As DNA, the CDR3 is TGTGCCAGCAGCGCCGGTTCCACCGGGCAAGAGACCCAGTACTTC. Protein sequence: CASSAGSTGQETQYF.

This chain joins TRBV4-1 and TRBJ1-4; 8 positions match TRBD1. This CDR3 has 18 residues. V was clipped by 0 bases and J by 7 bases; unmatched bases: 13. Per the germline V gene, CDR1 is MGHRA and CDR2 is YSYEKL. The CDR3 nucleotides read TGCGCCAGCAGCCAAGATACCAGGACAGGGCGCGGTGGTGAAAAACTGTTTTTT. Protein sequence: CASSQDTRTGRGGEKLFF.

The CDR3 DNA follows: TGCAGCGTTCTCGACCCGAGGGACTATGGCTACACCTTC. Translation: CSVLDPRDYGYTF. V and J are TRBV29-1 and TRBJ1-2, with D unresolved. Germline V CDR1 and CDR2: SQVTM, ANQGSEA. The CDR3 totals 13 residues. Trimming removed 5 bases at V and 3 bases at J, with 13 bases between.

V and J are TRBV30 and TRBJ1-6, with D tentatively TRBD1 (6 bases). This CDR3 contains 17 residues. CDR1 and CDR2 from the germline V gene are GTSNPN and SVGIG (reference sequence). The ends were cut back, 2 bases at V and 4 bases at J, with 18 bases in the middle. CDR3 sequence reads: CAWSPTGLYHYNSPLHF. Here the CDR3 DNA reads TGTGCCTGGAGTCCCACAGGGTTATATCATTATAATTCACCCCTCCACTTT. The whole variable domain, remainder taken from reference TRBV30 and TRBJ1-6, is SQTIHQWPATLVQPVGSPLSLECTVEGTSNPNLYWYRQAAGRGLQLLFYSVGIGQISSEVPQNLSASRPQDRQFILSSKKLLLSDSGFYLCAWSPTGLYHYNSPLHFGNGTRLTVT.

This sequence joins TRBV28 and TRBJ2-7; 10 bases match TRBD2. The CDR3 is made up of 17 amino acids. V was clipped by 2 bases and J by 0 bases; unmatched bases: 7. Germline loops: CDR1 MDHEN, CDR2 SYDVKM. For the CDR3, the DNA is TGTGCCAGCAGTTTACCCAGTCTAGCGGGGGACTCCTACGAGCAGTACTTC. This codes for CASSLPSLAGDSYEQYF.

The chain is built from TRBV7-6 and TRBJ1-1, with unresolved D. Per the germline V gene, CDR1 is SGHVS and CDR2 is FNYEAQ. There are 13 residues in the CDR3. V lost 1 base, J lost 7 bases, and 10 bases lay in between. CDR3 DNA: TGTGCCAGCAGCTTAGGCCCCCGGAGTGAAGCTTTCTTT. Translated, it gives CASSLGPRSEAFF.

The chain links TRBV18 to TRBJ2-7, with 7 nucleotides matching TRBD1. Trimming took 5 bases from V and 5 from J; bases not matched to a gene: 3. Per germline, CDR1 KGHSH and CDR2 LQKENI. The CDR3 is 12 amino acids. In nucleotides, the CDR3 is TGTGCCAGCTCAAACGACAGGGACGAGCAGTACTTC. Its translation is CASSNDRDEQYF.

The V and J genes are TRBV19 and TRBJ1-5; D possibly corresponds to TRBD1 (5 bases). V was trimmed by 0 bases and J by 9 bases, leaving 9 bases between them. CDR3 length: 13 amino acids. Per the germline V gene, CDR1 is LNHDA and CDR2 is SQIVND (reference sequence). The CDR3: CASSIDRASPQHF. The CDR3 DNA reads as TGTGCCAGTAGTATAGACAGGGCATCGCCCCAGCATTTT.

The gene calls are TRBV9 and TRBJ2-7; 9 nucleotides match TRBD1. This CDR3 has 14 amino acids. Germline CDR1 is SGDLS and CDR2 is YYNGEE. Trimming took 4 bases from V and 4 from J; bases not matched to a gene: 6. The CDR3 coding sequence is TGTGCCAGCAGCCGTGGGACAGGGCAATACGAGCAGTACTTC. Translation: CASSRGTGQYEQYF.

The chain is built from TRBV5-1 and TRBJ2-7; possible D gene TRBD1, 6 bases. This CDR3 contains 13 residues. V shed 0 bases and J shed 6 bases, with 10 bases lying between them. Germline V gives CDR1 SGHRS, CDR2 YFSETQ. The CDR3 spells CASSLAGTPEQYF. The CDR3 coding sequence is TGCGCCAGCAGCTTGGCCGGGACACCCGAGCAGTACTTC.

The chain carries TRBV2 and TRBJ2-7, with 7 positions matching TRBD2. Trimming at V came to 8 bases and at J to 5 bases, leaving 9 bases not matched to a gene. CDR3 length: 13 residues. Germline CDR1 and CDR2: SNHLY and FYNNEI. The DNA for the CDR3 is TGTGCCAGCCGGCGGGAGAGTTACGACGAGCAGTACTTC. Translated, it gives CASRRESYDEQYF. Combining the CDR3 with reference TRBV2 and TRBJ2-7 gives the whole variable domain EPEVTQTPSHQVTQMGQEVILRCVPISNHLYFYWYRQILGQKVEFLVSFYNNEISEKSEIFDDQFSVERPDGSNFTLKIRSTKLEDSAMYFCASRRESYDEQYFGPGTRLTVT.

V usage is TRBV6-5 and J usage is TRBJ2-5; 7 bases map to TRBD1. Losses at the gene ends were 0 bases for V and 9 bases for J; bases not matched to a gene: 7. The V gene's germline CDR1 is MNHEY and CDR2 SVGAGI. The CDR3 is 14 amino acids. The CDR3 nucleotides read TGTGCCAGCAGTTACTCGACGACAGGGAGTGCCCAGTACTTC. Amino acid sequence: CASSYSTTGSAQYF.

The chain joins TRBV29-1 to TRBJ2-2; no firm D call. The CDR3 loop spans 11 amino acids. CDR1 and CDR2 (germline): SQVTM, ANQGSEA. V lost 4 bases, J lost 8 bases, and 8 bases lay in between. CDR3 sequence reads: CSVVPRGELFF. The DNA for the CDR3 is TGCAGCGTTGTTCCTCGGGGGGAGCTGTTTTTT.

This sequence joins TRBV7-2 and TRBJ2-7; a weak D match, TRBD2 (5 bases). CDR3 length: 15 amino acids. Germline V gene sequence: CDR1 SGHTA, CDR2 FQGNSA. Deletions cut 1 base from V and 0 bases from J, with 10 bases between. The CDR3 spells CASSLERGISYEQYF. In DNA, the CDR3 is TGTGCCAGCAGCTTAGAACGAGGGATCTCCTACGAGCAGTACTTC.

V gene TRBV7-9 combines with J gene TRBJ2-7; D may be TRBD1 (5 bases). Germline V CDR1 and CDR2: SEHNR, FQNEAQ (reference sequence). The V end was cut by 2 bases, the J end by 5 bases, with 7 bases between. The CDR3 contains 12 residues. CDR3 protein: CASSLLGDEQYF. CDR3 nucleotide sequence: TGTGCCAGCAGCTTACTAGGGGACGAGCAGTACTTC. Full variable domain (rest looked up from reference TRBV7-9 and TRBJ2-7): DTGVSQNPRHKITKRGQNVTFRCDPISEHNRLYWYRQTLGQGPEFLTYFQNEAQLEKSRLLSDRFSAERPKGSFSTLEIQRTEQGDSAMYLCASSLLGDEQYFGPGTRLTVT.

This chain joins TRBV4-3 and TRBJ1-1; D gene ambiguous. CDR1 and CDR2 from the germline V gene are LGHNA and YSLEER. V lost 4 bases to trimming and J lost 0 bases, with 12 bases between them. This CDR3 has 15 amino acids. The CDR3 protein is CASSPGRLMNTEAFF. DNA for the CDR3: TGCGCCAGCAGCCCTGGGAGGCTAATGAACACTGAAGCTTTCTTT.

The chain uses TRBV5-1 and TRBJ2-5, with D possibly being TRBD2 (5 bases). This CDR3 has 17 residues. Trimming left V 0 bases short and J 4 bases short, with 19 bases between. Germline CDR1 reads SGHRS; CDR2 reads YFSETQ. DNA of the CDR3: TGCGCCAGCAGCTTGGGGTTTTACGGGGTAATTGCAGAGACCCAGTACTTC. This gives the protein CASSLGFYGVIAETQYF.

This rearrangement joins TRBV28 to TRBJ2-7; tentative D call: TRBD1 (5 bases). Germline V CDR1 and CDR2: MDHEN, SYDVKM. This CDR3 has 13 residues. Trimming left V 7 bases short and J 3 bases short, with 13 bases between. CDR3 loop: CASTMGQIYEQYF. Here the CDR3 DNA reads TGTGCCAGCACCATGGGGCAAATCTACGAGCAGTACTTC.